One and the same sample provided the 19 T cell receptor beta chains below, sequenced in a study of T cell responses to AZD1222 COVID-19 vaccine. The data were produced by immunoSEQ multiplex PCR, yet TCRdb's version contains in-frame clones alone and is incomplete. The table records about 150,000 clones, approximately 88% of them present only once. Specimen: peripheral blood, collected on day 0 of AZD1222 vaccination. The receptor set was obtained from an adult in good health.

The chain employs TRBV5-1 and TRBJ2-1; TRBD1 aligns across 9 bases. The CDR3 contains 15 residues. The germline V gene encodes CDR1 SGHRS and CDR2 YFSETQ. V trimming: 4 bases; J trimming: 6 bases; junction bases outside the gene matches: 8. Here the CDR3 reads CASSVRDRETNEQFF. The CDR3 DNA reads TGCGCCAGCAGCGTCCGGGACAGGGAGACCAATGAGCAGTTCTTC.

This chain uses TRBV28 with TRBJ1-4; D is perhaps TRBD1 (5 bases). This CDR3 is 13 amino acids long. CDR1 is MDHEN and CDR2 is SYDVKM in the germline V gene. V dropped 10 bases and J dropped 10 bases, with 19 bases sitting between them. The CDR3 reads CATKGLMGGKLFF. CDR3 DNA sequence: TGTGCCACCAAGGGCTTAATGGGGGGAAAACTGTTTTTT.

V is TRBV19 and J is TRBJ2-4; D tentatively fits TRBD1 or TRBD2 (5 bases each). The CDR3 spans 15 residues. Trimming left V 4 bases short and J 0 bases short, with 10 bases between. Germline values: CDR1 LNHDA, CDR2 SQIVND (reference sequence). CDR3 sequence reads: CASSRGPPAKNIQYF. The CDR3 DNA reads TGTGCCAGTAGTAGGGGACCTCCAGCCAAAAACATTCAGTACTTC.

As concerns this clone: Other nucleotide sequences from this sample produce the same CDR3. The CDR3 nucleotides are TGTGCCAGCAGCCCCGGAGGTAGCTCCTACGAGCAGTACTTC. This sequence encodes CASSPGGSSYEQYF. The V and J genes are TRBV7-2 and TRBJ2-7; D is perhaps TRBD2 (5 bases). With 5 bases removed from V and 0 bases from J, the gap between germline ends came to 11 bases. Germline CDR1 SGHTA, CDR2 FQGNSA. The CDR3 loop spans 14 amino acids.

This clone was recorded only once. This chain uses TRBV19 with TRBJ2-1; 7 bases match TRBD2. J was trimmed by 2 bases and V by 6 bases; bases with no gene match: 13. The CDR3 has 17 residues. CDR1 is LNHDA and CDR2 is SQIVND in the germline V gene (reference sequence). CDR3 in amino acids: CASSRRGSGTPYNEQFF. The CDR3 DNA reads TGTGCCAGTAGCCGGCGTGGCAGCGGGACCCCCTACAATGAGCAGTTCTTC.

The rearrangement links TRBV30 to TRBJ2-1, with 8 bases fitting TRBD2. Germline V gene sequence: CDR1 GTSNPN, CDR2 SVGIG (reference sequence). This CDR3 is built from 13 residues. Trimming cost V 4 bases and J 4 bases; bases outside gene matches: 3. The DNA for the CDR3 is TGTGCCTGGACATCTAGCGGGTACAATGAGCAGTTCTTC. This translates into CAWTSSGYNEQFF. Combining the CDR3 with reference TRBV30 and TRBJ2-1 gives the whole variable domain SQTIHQWPATLVQPVGSPLSLECTVEGTSNPNLYWYRQAAGRGLQLLFYSVGIGQISSEVPQNLSASRPQDRQFILSSKKLLLSDSGFYLCAWTSSGYNEQFFGPGTRLTVL.

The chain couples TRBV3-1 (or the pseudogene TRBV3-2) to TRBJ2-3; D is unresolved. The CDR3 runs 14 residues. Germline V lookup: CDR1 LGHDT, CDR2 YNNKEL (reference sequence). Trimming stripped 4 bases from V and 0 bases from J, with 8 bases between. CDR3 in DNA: TGTGCCAGCAGCCCCTCCCGAAGCACAGATACGCAGTATTTT. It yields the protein CASSPSRSTDTQYF.

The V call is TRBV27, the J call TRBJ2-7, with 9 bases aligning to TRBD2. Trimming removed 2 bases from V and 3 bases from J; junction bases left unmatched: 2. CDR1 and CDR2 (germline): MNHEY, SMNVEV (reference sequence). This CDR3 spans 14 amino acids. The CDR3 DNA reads TGTGCCAGCAGTTTAAGCGGGGGGTACTACGAGCAGTACTTC. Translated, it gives CASSLSGGYYEQYF.

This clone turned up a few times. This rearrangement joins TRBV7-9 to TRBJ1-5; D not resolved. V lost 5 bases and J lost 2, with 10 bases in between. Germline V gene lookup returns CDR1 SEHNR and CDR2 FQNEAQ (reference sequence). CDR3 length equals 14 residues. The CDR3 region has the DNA TGTGCCAGCAGCGAAGGGTTAGGCAATCAGCCCCAGCATTTT. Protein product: CASSEGLGNQPQHF.

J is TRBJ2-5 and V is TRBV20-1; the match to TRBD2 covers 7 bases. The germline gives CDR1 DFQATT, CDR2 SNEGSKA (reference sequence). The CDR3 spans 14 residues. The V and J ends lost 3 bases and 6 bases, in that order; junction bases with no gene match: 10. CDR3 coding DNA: TGCAGTGCTAGTTTTACGCGGGAGAGTCAGACCCAGTACTTC. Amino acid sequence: CSASFTRESQTQYF.

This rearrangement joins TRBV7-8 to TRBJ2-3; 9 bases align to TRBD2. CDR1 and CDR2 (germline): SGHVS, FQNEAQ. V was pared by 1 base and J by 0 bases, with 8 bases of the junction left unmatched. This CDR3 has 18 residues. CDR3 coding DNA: TGTGCCAGCAGCTTAGGTGGGACTAGCAGGTCTAGCACAGATACGCAGTATTTT. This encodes CASSLGGTSRSSTDTQYF. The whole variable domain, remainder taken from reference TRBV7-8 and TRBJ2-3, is GAGVSQSPRYKVAKRGQDVALRCDPISGHVSLFWYQQALGQGPEFLTYFQNEAQLDKSGLPSDRFFAERPEGSVSTLKIQRTQQEDSAVYLCASSLGGTSRSSTDTQYFGPGTRLTVL.

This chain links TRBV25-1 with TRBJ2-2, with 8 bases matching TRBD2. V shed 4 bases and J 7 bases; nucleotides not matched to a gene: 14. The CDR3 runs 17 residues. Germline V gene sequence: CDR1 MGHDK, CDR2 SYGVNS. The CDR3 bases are TGTGCCAGCAGTGTCAAAGCGGGAGAGCCCCGCGTCGGGGAGCTGTTTTTT. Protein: CASSVKAGEPRVGELFF.

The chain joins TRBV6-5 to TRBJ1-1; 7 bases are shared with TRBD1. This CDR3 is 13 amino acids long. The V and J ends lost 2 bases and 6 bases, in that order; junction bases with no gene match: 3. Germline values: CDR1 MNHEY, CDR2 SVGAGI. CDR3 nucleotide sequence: TGTGCCAGCAGTTACCCGGGACAGTCTGAAGCTTTCTTT. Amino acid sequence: CASSYPGQSEAFF.

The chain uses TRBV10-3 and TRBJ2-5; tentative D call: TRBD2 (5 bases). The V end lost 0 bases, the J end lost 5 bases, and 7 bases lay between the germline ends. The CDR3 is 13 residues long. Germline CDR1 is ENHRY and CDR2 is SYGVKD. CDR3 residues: CAISESGAETQYF. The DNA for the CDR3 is TGTGCCATCAGTGAGTCGGGAGCGGAGACCCAGTACTTC.

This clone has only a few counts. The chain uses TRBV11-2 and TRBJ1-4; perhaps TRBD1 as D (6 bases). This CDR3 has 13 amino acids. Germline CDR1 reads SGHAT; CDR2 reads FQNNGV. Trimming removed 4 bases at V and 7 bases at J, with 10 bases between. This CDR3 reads CASSSRTVEKLFF. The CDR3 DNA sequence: TGTGCCAGCAGCTCCCGGACAGTTGAAAAACTGTTTTTT.

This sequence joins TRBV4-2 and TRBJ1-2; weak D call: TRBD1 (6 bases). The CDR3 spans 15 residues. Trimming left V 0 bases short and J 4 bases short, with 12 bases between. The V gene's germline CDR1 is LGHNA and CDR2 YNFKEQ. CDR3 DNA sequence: TGTGCCAGCAGCCAAGAGACGAGGGGGGGCTATGGCTACACCTTC. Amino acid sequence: CASSQETRGGYGYTF.

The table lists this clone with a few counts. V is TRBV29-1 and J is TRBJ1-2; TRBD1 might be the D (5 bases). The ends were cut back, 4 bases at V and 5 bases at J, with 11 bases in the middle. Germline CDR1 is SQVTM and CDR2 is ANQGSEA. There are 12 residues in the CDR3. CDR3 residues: CSVGVQGYGYTF. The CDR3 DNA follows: TGCAGCGTTGGTGTCCAGGGTTATGGCTACACCTTC.

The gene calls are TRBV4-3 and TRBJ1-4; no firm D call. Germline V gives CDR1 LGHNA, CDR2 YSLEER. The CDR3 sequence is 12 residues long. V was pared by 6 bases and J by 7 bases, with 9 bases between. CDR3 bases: TGCGCCAGCAGTCCGATGGGTGAAAAACTGTTTTTT. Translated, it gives CASSPMGEKLFF.

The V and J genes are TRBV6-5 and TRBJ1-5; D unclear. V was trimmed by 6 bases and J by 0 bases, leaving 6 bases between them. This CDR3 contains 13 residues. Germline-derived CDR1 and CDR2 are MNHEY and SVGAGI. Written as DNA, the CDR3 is TGTGCCAGCAGGATTAATAGCAATCAGCCCCAGCATTTT. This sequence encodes CASRINSNQPQHF.